These 7 T cell receptor beta chains originate from one sample sequenced in a study of cytomegalovirus exposure and HLA in healthy donors. Measured with immunoSEQ multiplex PCR; TCRdb has only the in-frame clones, and not every one. The sample holds 200,000 to 300,000 clones, about 90% seen once. Sequenced sample: PBMCs. These receptors came from a man aged 18 to 35 in good health and CMV-seropositive.

The rearrangement uses TRBV13 and TRBJ2-3, with D perhaps TRBD2 (6 bases). CDR1 and CDR2 (germline): PRHDT, FYEKMQ (reference sequence). This CDR3 is 14 amino acids long. V was clipped by 2 bases and J by 4 bases, with 10 bases between them. In DNA form, the CDR3 reads TGTGCCAGCAGCTTAACCGGGAGCGCAGATACGCAGTATTTT. It codes for CASSLTGSADTQYF.

The V gene is TRBV6-1, the J gene TRBJ2-1; 7 bases match TRBD2. The CDR3 spans 15 residues. The V gene end was trimmed by 4 bases and the J gene end by 3 bases; junction bases not matched to a gene: 6. Germline values: CDR1 MNHNS, CDR2 SASEGT. The CDR3 reads CASSASGGIYNEQFF. Here the CDR3 DNA reads TGTGCCAGCAGTGCTTCGGGGGGTATCTACAATGAGCAGTTCTTC.

The chain recombines TRBV28 with TRBJ1-2; a possible D gene is TRBD1 (6 bases). V shed 3 bases and J shed 5 bases, with 13 bases lying between them. The germline V gene encodes CDR1 MDHEN and CDR2 SYDVKM. The CDR3 is made up of 14 amino acids. CDR3: CASSFAGTPYGYTF. CDR3 bases: TGTGCCAGCAGTTTCGCCGGGACACCGTATGGCTACACCTTC.

V and J are TRBV28 and TRBJ2-7; 7 bases align to TRBD1. V lost 1 base to trimming and J lost 2 bases; unmatched junction nucleotides: 5. The CDR3 is 15 residues long. Germline CDR1 is MDHEN and CDR2 is SYDVKM. CDR3 sequence reads: CASSLSGQSAYEQYF. As DNA, the CDR3 is TGTGCCAGCAGTTTATCGGGACAGTCAGCCTACGAGCAGTACTTC. Together with reference TRBV28 and TRBJ2-7, the CDR3 gives the full variable domain: DVKVTQSSRYLVKRTGEKVFLECVQDMDHENMFWYRQDPGLGLRLIYFSYDVKMKEKGDIPEGYSVSREKKERFSLILESASTNQTSMYLCASSLSGQSAYEQYFGPGTRLTVT.

The chain combines TRBV18 with TRBJ2-1, with 10 bases lining up with TRBD2. This CDR3 has 18 residues. Trimming removed 3 bases from V and 0 bases from J; junction bases left unmatched: 8. Germline lookup yields CDR1 KGHSH and CDR2 LQKENI. The CDR3 loop is CASSPTSGLTSSYNEQFF. The CDR3 DNA is TGTGCCAGCTCACCGACTAGCGGGTTGACAAGCTCCTACAATGAGCAGTTCTTC. Together with reference TRBV18 and TRBJ2-1, the CDR3 gives the full variable domain: NAGVMQNPRHLVRRRGQEARLRCSPMKGHSHVYWYRQLPEEGLKFMVYLQKENIIDESGMPKERFSAEFPKEGPSILRIQQVVRGDSAAYFCASSPTSGLTSSYNEQFFGPGTRLTVL.

This clone was seen once. The chain employs TRBV6-6 and TRBJ2-1; D gene ambiguous. Trimming left V 7 bases short and J 4 bases short, with 8 bases between. This CDR3 is 12 amino acids long. Germline values: CDR1 MNHNY, CDR2 SVGAGI (reference sequence). The CDR3 nucleotides are TGTGCCAGCACCGACGGGTACAATGAGCAGTTCTTC. This codes for CASTDGYNEQFF.

The CDR3 DNA is TGTGCCAGCAGGGCCAACCAACAATTAGAATATACGCAGTATTTT. Translated, it gives CASRANQQLEYTQYF. The gene calls are TRBV28 and TRBJ2-3; no definite D call. CDR1 and CDR2 from the germline V gene are MDHEN and SYDVKM. Trimming took 6 bases from V and 7 from J, leaving 20 bases between them. The CDR3 spans 15 residues.